Shown below are 25 T cell receptor beta chains from a single sample sequenced in a study of blood T cell repertoires in COVID-19. Here immunoSEQ multiplex PCR was the method, and the copy in TCRdb shows in-frame clones only, minus some. The sample shows approximately 500,000 clones, around 87% of them seen only once. Sequencing was performed on PBMCs or T cells enriched from blood (not recorded which). These receptors were collected from a woman in her forties who had recovered from COVID-19.

This chain links TRBV11-2 with TRBJ2-7; D perhaps matches TRBD2 (6 bases). CDR3 length: 15 amino acids. Trimming took off 5 bases at V and 6 bases at J, with 20 bases between the two ends. Germline V gene lookup returns CDR1 SGHAT and CDR2 FQNNGV. The DNA for the CDR3 is TGTGCCAGCAGCCCCGGGGGAAATAGAATGCTCGAGCAGTACTTC. Its translation is CASSPGGNRMLEQYF.

This chain connects TRBV19 to TRBJ2-7; TRBD1 matches at 9 bases. Trimming removed 6 bases from V and 2 bases from J; junction bases left unmatched: 5. The CDR3 sequence is 14 residues long. Germline V gene sequence: CDR1 LNHDA, CDR2 SQIVND (reference sequence). CDR3 sequence (DNA): TGTGCCAGTAGCCGGACAGGGGTGACCTACGAGCAGTACTTC. Its protein is CASSRTGVTYEQYF.

This clone was detected only once. The V gene is TRBV19, the J gene TRBJ2-5, with TRBD2 matching 13 bases. The CDR3 contains 16 residues. Germline assignment: CDR1 LNHDA and CDR2 SQIVND (reference sequence). J gave up 5 bases and V 4 bases, and 7 bases lay outside the gene matches. The CDR3 region is CASSTGTSGVAETQYF. CDR3 DNA: TGTGCCAGTAGTACGGGGACTAGCGGGGTCGCGGAGACCCAGTACTTC.

This chain joins TRBV7-2 and TRBJ1-3; D gene uncertain. V was clipped by 1 base and J by 6 bases, with 7 bases between them. The CDR3 has 13 residues. Germline assignment: CDR1 SGHTA and CDR2 FQGNSA. CDR3 protein: CASSLGSLNTIYF. For the CDR3, the DNA is TGTGCCAGCAGCTTAGGCAGTTTAAACACCATATATTTT.

The chain links TRBV5-1 to TRBJ2-3; 7 nucleotides align to TRBD1. Trimming took 0 bases from V and 6 from J; bases not matched to a gene: 4. The CDR3 loop spans 14 amino acids. Looked up from germline, CDR1 is SGHRS and CDR2 is YFSETQ. CDR3 sequence (DNA): TGCGCCAGCAGCTTGGGACAGGGATTGGATACGCAGTATTTT. This codes for CASSLGQGLDTQYF. The variable domain in full, with the rest retrieved from reference TRBV5-1 and TRBJ2-3, is KAGVTQTPRYLIKTRGQQVTLSCSPISGHRSVSWYQQTPGQGLQFLFEYFSETQRNKGNFPGRFSGRQFSNSRSEMNVSTLELGDSALYLCASSLGQGLDTQYFGPGTRLTVL.

The rearrangement joins TRBV6-5 to TRBJ2-1; 11 nucleotides agree with TRBD1. Trimming at V came to 2 bases and at J to 6 bases, leaving 6 bases not matched to a gene. The CDR3 sequence is 16 residues long. Germline lookup yields CDR1 MNHEY and CDR2 SVGAGI. The CDR3 region is CASSYLGDRGSNEQFF. CDR3 sequence (DNA): TGTGCCAGCAGTTACCTCGGGGACAGGGGGTCCAATGAGCAGTTCTTC.

The chain links TRBV13 to TRBJ2-1, with TRBD1 identical over 7 bases. With 5 bases clipped from V and 4 bases from J, the junction kept 8 bases outside the gene matches. Germline values: CDR1 PRHDT, CDR2 FYEKMQ (reference sequence). The CDR3 totals 15 residues. As DNA, the CDR3 is TGTGCCAGCAGCGTGGACAGGAATTTTTACAATGAGCAGTTCTTC. The encoded protein is CASSVDRNFYNEQFF.

Worth noting for this clone: Different DNA sequences within this sample yield the same CDR3. V usage is TRBV4-2 and J usage is TRBJ2-5; D remains ambiguous. This CDR3 has 13 residues. V was shortened by 2 bases and J by 3 bases, with 7 bases between the two germline ends. The germline CDR1 and CDR2 sequences are LGHNA and YNFKEQ. CDR3 bases: TGTGCCAGCAGCCAACCCTCCGAAGAGACCCAGTACTTC. This codes for CASSQPSEETQYF.

Here the CDR3 reads CASSQVGGGVSNQPQHF. CDR3 bases: TGCGCCAGCAGCCAGGTGGGGGGAGGAGTTAGCAATCAGCCCCAGCATTTT. The chain combines TRBV4-1 with TRBJ1-5; D perhaps matches TRBD1 (5 bases). The CDR3 loop spans 17 amino acids. CDR1 and CDR2 from the germline V gene are MGHRA and YSYEKL. The ends were cut back, 3 bases at V and 0 bases at J, with 15 bases in the middle.

This chain joins TRBV4-1 and TRBJ1-2; D not resolved. In germline, CDR1 is MGHRA, CDR2 YSYEKL. V dropped 0 bases and J dropped 4 bases, with 12 bases sitting between them. This CDR3 is built from 15 residues. CDR3 sequence reads: CASSQDYTDIYGYTF. DNA for the CDR3: TGCGCCAGCAGCCAAGATTATACAGATATCTATGGCTACACCTTC.

The V call is TRBV7-2, the J call TRBJ2-1; D is undetermined. CDR3 length: 14 amino acids. CDR1 is SGHTA, CDR2 FQGNSA, per germline. With 1 base removed from V and 7 bases from J, the gap between germline ends came to 11 bases. The CDR3, as DNA: TGTGCCAGCAGCTTAGAGGCAGGTAGGAATGAGCAGTTCTTC. Translation gives CASSLEAGRNEQFF. The entire variable domain, with the rest obtained from reference TRBV7-2 and TRBJ2-1, is as follows: GAGVSQSPSNKVTEKGKDVELRCDPISGHTALYWYRQSLGQGLEFLIYFQGNSAPDKSGLPSDRFSAERTGGSVSTLTIQRTQQEDSAVYLCASSLEAGRNEQFFGPGTRLTVL.

This clone was recorded only once. This chain connects TRBV6-2 or TRBV6-3 to TRBJ1-6; 7 bases are shared with TRBD1. Trimming cost V 6 bases and J 6 bases; bases outside gene matches: 8. Germline assignment: CDR1 MNHEY and CDR2 SVGEGT. The CDR3 length is 15 residues. DNA for the CDR3: TGTGCCAGCAGCCTGACAGGGTTCGGTAATTCACCCCTCCACTTT. Protein: CASSLTGFGNSPLHF.

The chain employs TRBV5-4 and TRBJ2-7; 7 bases line up with TRBD1. The CDR3 extends over 15 amino acids. V gave up 1 base and J gave up 0 bases; unmatched junction bases: 4. CDR1 and CDR2 from the germline V gene are SGHNT and YYREEE (reference sequence). CDR3 DNA: TGTGCCAGCAGCTTGTCAGGGACAGACTCCTACGAGCAGTACTTC. Translation: CASSLSGTDSYEQYF.

The rearrangement links TRBV19 to TRBJ2-1, with TRBD1 identical over 9 bases. Germline assignment: CDR1 LNHDA and CDR2 SQIVND (reference sequence). The CDR3 loop spans 14 amino acids. The trim removed 4 bases at V and 9 bases at J, leaving 7 bases unmatched. CDR3 sequence (DNA): TGTGCCAGTAGTACATGGACAGGGGAAGTTGAGCAGTTCTTC. This sequence encodes CASSTWTGEVEQFF. The full variable domain, with the rest looked up from reference TRBV19 and TRBJ2-1, is DGGITQSPKYLFRKEGQNVTLSCEQNLNHDAMYWYRQDPGQGLRLIYYSQIVNDFQKGDIAEGYSVSREKKESFPLTVTSAQKNPTAFYLCASSTWTGEVEQFFGPGTRLTVL.

The chain is built from TRBV10-2 and TRBJ2-7, with D possibly being TRBD2 (5 bases). The CDR3 runs 18 residues. Germline CDR1 is WSHSY and CDR2 is SAAADI. Trimming left V 3 bases short and J 2 bases short, with 23 bases between. CDR3 amino acids: CASSDPRFSSGGPYEQYF. The CDR3 coding sequence is TGCGCCAGCAGTGACCCAAGGTTCTCAAGCGGCGGCCCCTACGAGCAGTACTTC.

This sequence joins TRBV7-2 and TRBJ2-4, with TRBD1 as a possible D gene (5 bases). Germline V lookup: CDR1 SGHTA, CDR2 FQGNSA. The CDR3 is made up of 15 amino acids. Trimming took 5 bases from V and 0 from J, leaving 11 bases between them. The DNA for the CDR3 is TGTGCCAGCAGCCCGCGACAGCTAGCCAAAAACATTCAGTACTTC. It translates to CASSPRQLAKNIQYF. The full variable domain, rest sourced from reference TRBV7-2 and TRBJ2-4, is GAGVSQSPSNKVTEKGKDVELRCDPISGHTALYWYRQSLGQGLEFLIYFQGNSAPDKSGLPSDRFSAERTGGSVSTLTIQRTQQEDSAVYLCASSPRQLAKNIQYFGAGTRLSVL.

To note about this clone: A read error may produce the germline difference seen at one junction end. The V and J genes are TRBV29-1 and TRBJ2-7; 12 bases align to TRBD2. CDR3 length: 15 amino acids. Germline values: CDR1 SQVTM, CDR2 ANQGSEA. This CDR3 is CSVEGLAGPPYEQYF. For the CDR3, the DNA is TGCAGCGTGGAAGGACTAGCGGGACCACCCTACGAGCAGTACTTC.

J is TRBJ2-1 and V is TRBV15; perhaps TRBD2 as D (5 bases). This CDR3 region has 16 residues. Trimming took off 0 bases at V and 2 bases at J, with 11 bases between the two ends. CDR1 and CDR2 (germline): LNHNV, YYDKDF (reference sequence). The CDR3, as DNA: TGTGCCACCAGCAGAGAAAGGCGGGCGGCCTACAATGAGCAGTTCTTC. Amino acids: CATSRERRAAYNEQFF.

This clone was observed a single time. The chain joins TRBV4-3 to TRBJ1-1; 12 bases fit TRBD1. Germline values: CDR1 LGHNA, CDR2 YSLEER. Trimming removed 0 bases from V and 5 bases from J; junction bases left unmatched: 16. The CDR3 runs 20 residues. In nucleotides, the CDR3 is TGCGCCAGCAGCCAAGATCCGGGACAGGGGGCCGAATTCGGGTTTACTGAAGCTTTCTTT. This sequence encodes CASSQDPGQGAEFGFTEAFF.

The chain couples TRBV7-2 to TRBJ2-1; 8 nucleotides agree with TRBD2. The CDR3 is 18 amino acids. The ends lost 3 bases at V and 4 bases at J; junction bases unmatched: 14. CDR1 and CDR2 (germline): SGHTA, FQGNSA. CDR3 nucleotide sequence: TGTGCCAGCAGCTTTTTGCCTAGCGGGCGGGCGAGATACAATGAGCAGTTCTTC. It specifies CASSFLPSGRARYNEQFF.

The chain recombines TRBV7-9 with TRBJ1-2; D perhaps matches TRBD1 (6 bases). CDR3 length: 16 residues. The V gene's germline CDR1 is SEHNR and CDR2 FQNEAQ (reference sequence). Trimming took 10 bases from V and 5 from J, leaving 26 bases between them. The DNA of the CDR3 is TGTGCCATCCAGGAGAAGAGAAACAGGGACATATATGGCTACACCTTC. It translates to CAIQEKRNRDIYGYTF.

The V call is TRBV29-1, the J call TRBJ1-5; 9 bases are a match to TRBD1. With V trimmed by 8 bases and J by 0 bases, 8 bases remained unmatched. The CDR3 covers 15 residues. Germline V CDR1 and CDR2: SQVTM, ANQGSEA. CDR3 residues: CSISATGGSNQPQHF. For the CDR3, the DNA is TGCAGCATAAGTGCGACAGGGGGTAGCAATCAGCCCCAGCATTTT.

This chain links TRBV4-1 with TRBJ2-1, with 11 bases identical to TRBD2. The V segment lost 3 bases and the J segment 2 bases; nucleotides outside the gene matches: 6. Germline V gives CDR1 MGHRA, CDR2 YSYEKL. CDR3 length equals 17 residues. For the CDR3, the DNA is TGCGCCAGCAGCCAGACCCCTAGCGGGAGGACCTACAATGAGCAGTTCTTC. This translates into CASSQTPSGRTYNEQFF.

The chain couples TRBV13 to TRBJ2-1; no definite D call. Germline V gives CDR1 PRHDT, CDR2 FYEKMQ (reference sequence). The length of the CDR3 is 13 residues. The V gene lost 3 bases and the J gene lost 7 bases, with 10 bases spanning the gap. The CDR3 region has the DNA TGTGCCAGCAGCTTCGAAGGAGCGAATGAGCAGTTCTTC. It codes for CASSFEGANEQFF. The whole variable domain, filled in from reference TRBV13 and TRBJ2-1, reads AAGVIQSPRHLIKEKRETATLKCYPIPRHDTVYWYQQGPGQDPQFLISFYEKMQSDKGSIPDRFSAQQFSDYHSELNMSSLELGDSALYFCASSFEGANEQFFGPGTRLTVL.

This rearrangement joins TRBV25-1 to TRBJ1-1; 7 bases fit TRBD1. The germline V gene encodes CDR1 MGHDK and CDR2 SYGVNS. The CDR3 is made up of 13 amino acids. V was pared by 6 bases and J by 2 bases, with 3 bases of the junction left unmatched. This CDR3 reads CASRRTGNTEAFF. For the CDR3, the DNA is TGTGCCAGCAGGCGGACAGGAAACACTGAAGCTTTCTTT.